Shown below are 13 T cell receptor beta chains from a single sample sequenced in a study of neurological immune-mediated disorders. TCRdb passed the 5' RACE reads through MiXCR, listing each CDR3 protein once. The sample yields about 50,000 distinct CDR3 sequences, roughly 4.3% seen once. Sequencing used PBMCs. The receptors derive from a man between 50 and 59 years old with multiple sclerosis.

The CDR3 spells CASSSPSLGQETQYF. The CDR3 DNA is TGTGCCAGCAGTTCCCCTTCGCTAGGACAAGAGACCCAGTACTTC. J is TRBJ2-5 and V is TRBV27; no clear D. V gave up 4 bases and J gave up 2 bases, with 14 bases separating them. Germline CDR1 is MNHEY and CDR2 is SMNVEV (reference sequence). The CDR3 contains 15 residues.

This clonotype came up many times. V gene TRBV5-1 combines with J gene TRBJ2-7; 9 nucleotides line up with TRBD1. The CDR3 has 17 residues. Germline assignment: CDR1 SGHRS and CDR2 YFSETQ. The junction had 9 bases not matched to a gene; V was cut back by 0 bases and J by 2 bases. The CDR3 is CASSLVELGQGAYEQYF. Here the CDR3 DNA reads TGCGCCAGCAGCTTGGTGGAGCTGGGACAGGGAGCCTACGAGCAGTACTTC.

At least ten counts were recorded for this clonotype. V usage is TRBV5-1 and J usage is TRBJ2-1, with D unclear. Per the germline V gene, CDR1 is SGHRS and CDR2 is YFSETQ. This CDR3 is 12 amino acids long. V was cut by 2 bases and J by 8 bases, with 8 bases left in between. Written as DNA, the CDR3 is TGCGCCAGCAGCTTACCCACAGATGAGCAGTTCTTC. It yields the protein CASSLPTDEQFF.

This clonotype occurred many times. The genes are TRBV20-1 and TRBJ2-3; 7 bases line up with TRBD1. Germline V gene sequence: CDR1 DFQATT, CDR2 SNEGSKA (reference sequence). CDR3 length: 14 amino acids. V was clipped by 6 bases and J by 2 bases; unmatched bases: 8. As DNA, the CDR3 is TGCAGTGCACCGGGACAGAGGTACACAGATACGCAGTATTTT. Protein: CSAPGQRYTDTQYF.

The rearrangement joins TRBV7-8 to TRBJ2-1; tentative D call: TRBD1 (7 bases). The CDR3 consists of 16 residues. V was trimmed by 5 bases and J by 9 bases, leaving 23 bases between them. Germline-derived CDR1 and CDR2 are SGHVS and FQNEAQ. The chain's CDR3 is CASSIRAGGLLGEQFF. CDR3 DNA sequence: TGTGCCAGCAGCATACGGGCAGGGGGGCTATTAGGTGAGCAGTTCTTC.

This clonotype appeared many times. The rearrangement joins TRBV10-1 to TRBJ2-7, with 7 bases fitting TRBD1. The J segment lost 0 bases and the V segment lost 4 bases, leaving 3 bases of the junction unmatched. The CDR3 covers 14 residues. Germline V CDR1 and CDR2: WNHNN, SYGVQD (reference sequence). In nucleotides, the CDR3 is TGCGCCAGCAGTGGGACAGGCAGCTCCTACGAGCAGTACTTC. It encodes CASSGTGSSYEQYF.

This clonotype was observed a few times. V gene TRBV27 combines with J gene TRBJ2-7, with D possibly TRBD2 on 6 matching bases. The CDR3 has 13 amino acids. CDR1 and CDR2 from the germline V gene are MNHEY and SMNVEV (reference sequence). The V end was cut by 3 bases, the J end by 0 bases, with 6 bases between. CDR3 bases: TGTGCCAGCAGTTTTAGCGGCTCCTACGAGCAGTACTTC. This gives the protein CASSFSGSYEQYF.

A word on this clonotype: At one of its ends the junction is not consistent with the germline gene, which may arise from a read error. The chain's CDR3 is CAISRQENNYGYTF. The CDR3 coding sequence is TGCGCCATCAGCCGGCAAGAAAACAACTATGGCTACACCTTC. The V and J genes are TRBV4-1 and TRBJ1-2; no reliable D call. Per the germline V gene, CDR1 is MGHRA and CDR2 is YSYEKL. CDR3 length: 14 residues.

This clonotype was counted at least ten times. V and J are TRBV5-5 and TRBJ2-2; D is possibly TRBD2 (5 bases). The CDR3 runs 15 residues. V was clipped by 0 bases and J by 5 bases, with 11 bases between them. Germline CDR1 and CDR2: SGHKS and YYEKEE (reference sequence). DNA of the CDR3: TGTGCCAGCAGCTTGGTTCTAGCTTTGACCGGGGAGCTGTTTTTT. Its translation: CASSLVLALTGELFF.

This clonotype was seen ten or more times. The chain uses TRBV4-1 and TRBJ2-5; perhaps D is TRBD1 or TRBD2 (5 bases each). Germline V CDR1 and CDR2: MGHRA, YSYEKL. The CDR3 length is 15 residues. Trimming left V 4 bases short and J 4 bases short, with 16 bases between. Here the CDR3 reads CASSPNRDVRETQYF. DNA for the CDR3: TGCGCCAGCAGCCCGAACCGGGACGTCCGAGAGACCCAGTACTTC.

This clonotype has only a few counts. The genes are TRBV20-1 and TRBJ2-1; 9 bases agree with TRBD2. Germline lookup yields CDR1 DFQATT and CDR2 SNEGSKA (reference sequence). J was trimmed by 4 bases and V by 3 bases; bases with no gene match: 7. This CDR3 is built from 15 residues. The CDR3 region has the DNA TGCAGTGCTAGGGTAACTAGCGGGCCATACAATGAGCAGTTCTTC. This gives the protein CSARVTSGPYNEQFF.

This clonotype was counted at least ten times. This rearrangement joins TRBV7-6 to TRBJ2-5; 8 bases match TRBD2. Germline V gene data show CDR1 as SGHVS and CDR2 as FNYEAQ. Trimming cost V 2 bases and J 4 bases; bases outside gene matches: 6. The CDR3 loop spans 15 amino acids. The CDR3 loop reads CASSLRTSKLETQYF. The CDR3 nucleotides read TGTGCCAGCAGCTTACGGACTAGCAAATTAGAGACCCAGTACTTC. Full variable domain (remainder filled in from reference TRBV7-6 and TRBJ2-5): GAGVSQSPRYKVTKRGQDVALRCDPISGHVSLYWYRQALGQGPEFLTYFNYEAQQDKSGLPNDRFSAERPEGSISTLTIQRTEQRDSAMYRCASSLRTSKLETQYFGPGTRLLVL.

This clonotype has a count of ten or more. The DNA for the CDR3 is TGTGCCAGCAGTGAGTCCAGCGGGAGGGGCACCGGGGAGCTGTTTTTT. This sequence encodes CASSESSGRGTGELFF. The chain recombines TRBV6-1 with TRBJ2-2; 10 bases align to TRBD2. CDR3 length: 16 amino acids. CDR1 is MNHNS, CDR2 SASEGT, per germline. V shed 3 bases, J shed 4 bases, and the junction held 5 bases outside the gene matches.